This T cell receptor beta chain was obtained from a study of a mutant IDH1 vaccine in newly diagnosed glioma. Study context: The start of vaccination came 4-6 weeks after radiotherapy alone, or with temozolomide cycles. Those enrolled had earlier been treated with radiotherapy, temozolomide, or both, mostly both.

Germline V gene lookup returns CDR1 GTSNPN and CDR2 SVGIG (reference sequence). This CDR3 is built from 14 residues. Deletions cut 2 bases from V and 8 bases from J, with 18 bases between. Repertoires were generated with immunoSEQ multiplex PCR, while TCRdb's copy carries only in-frame clones and drops some. The sample consists of 34,000 or so clones, more than 75% of them appearing once. This clone occurred once. The antigen remains unidentified. The time point denotes: week 35, safety follow-up. All doses held 300 ug of mutant IDH1 20-mer peptide, with topical imiquimod. Donor diagnoses consisted of new WHO grade 3 or 4 IDH1-mutant, ATRX-lost astrocytomas.

The sequenced sample was PBMCs, obtained from a glioma patient whose treatment included an IDH1 peptide vaccine. The TCR was taken from a woman in her thirties or forties with glioma. The chain has TRBV30 and TRBJ1-2, with D perhaps matching TRBD1 (6 bases). The CDR3 spells CAWSTRGGQGGYTF. CDR3 coding DNA: TGTGCCTGGAGTACCCGAGGGGGGCAAGGGGGCTACACCTTC.